This record covers a single TCR beta chain. Which antigen it targets is not known. No base quality information exists; no much larger clone differs at one position. The data belong to a study of shared clonotypes between healthy human individuals (dated by TCRdb to the early 2020s). Regarding the study in general: The cohort comprised a couple of women and a few men aged 18 to 49 years. For each donor, CD4 naive and CD4 memory were each run on three plates, CD8 naive on two plates, and CD8 memory on one plate. The study deeply sequenced blood TCR repertoires of about 5 healthy adults to estimate repertoire size and the extent of clonotype sharing between individuals. To increase sequencing depth and limit assay-specific biases, TCR repertoire library preparation and sequencing were carried out by different laboratories using diverse techniques. Per donor, leukapheresis produced somewhere between about 0.94 and 9.5 billion PBMCs.

Donors were healthy HIV-negative adults with no recently reported acute infections or vaccinations. Every donor was a Caucasian adult residing in Nashville, Tennessee, USA. CD8 memory samples consisted of magnetically selected CD45RO+ cells combined with CCR7-negative CD45RA+ effector memory (TemRA) cells. Blood was obtained by leukapheresis, after which PBMCs were separated by Ficoll-Histopaque density gradient centrifugation and cryopreserved in liquid nitrogen vapor phase. Purity and quantity of every magnetically sorted T cell population were checked by analytical flow cytometry. Genomic DNA was isolated from every sorted fraction and measured by UV absorbance on a Nanodrop 2000c. What the authors observed across the whole study: Sampling was restricted to blood, and TCR repertoires in tissue are likely to differ from TCR repertoires in blood. Clonotypes shared by all four sorted-subset donors showed higher generation probabilities than non-shared clonotypes. Pairwise subsampling indicated that sequencing depth was expected to affect the degree of clonotype sharing among donors. Because the study included only a small number of donors, the genetic and exposure-history diversity represented was limited. When a few donors were compared, the shared fraction of clonotypes was around 5% for naive CD4, 3.5% to 4% for naive CD8, more than 2% for memory CD4, and less than 0.5% for memory CD8. Incomplete sequencing was indicated by rarefaction of sorted-subset datasets, despite the large sequencing depth. Naive subsets generally had larger estimated clonotype richness than memory subsets did.

Using the deep immunoSEQ assay, TCR CDR3 regions were amplified from genomic DNA by multiplex PCR. Genomic DNA extracted from each cell subset was distributed evenly over all wells of several immunoSEQ 96-well plates, and each plate served as one replicate. Each replicate PCR for sorted subsets received around 0.2 ug genomic DNA, equal to about 30,000 T cell genomes. Purified libraries were measured with a Qubit 3.0 fluorometer, size-checked on a Bioanalyzer 2100, and measured again with the KAPA Library Quantification kit. Every immunoSEQ 96-well plate was sequenced on a separate single-read 150-cycle Illumina NextSeq 550 flow cell. The original pipeline was this. Because the immunoSEQ output held only junctional sequences and lacked quality scores, the filtering could not match the filtering applied to full-length reads. Sequences were annotated with PyIR, a Python wrapper for IgBLAST v1.9, using IMGT germline references to assign V/J genes and CDR3. Reads were filtered out if the reads had weak V/J assignments (E-value above 1e-6), no CDR3, stop codons, out-of-frame junctions, or ambiguous translated residues. V3J clonotypes were defined by identical inferred V gene, J gene, and CDR3 amino acid sequence. Percentage overlap between repertoires was calculated by dividing the number of shared unique clonotypes by the size of the smaller repertoire. RTK rarefaction, the Chao1 estimator, and Recon v2.1 estimates of unobserved clonotypes were used to assess repertoire richness. For all TCRbeta clonotypes obtained by the gDNA method from several donors, generation probabilities were computed with OLGA. Sourced from immuneACCESS, this table was stored by TCRdb with only in-frame sequences that have V and J called. A share of the clones is absent; for the studies checked, an unresolved V gene accounts for under half, and the remainder has no known explanation. That table is the source of V, J and clone size, and D and trimming were worked out from the DNA. This sample holds roughly 700,000 clones; about nine tenths were observed only once. The ten top clones hold about 33% of the sample.

From cysteine to phenylalanine, the CDR3 is 15 amino acids long. Of the read, only the CDR3 DNA is kept; its 45 bases are in frame from base 1. Trimming costs V 10 bases and J 0 bases, and their ends lie 16 bases apart. According to the germline V gene (reference sequence), CDR1 reads LNHDA and CDR2 reads SQIVND. This receptor was obtained from a man aged 18 to 29 in good health. Some clones in this sample may be carry-over from other donors' samples. Recombination linked TRBV19 to TRBJ1-5; tentative D gene TRBD1, with 5 bases matching. Sequencing used memory CD8+ T cells from PBMCs. The cell subset or site label on this specimen signifies: CD45RO+ cells pooled with CCR7-negative TemRA cells. The nucleotides are TGTGCCACTGCGGCGGCGGGGGGTAGCAATCAGCCCCAGCATTTT. It specifies CATAAAGGSNQPQHF.